This TCR beta chain is drawn from a study of shared clonotypes between healthy human individuals (dated by TCRdb to the early 2020s). Regarding the study in general: The cohort comprised a couple of women and three men aged 18 to 49 years. Per donor, three plates each were used for CD4 naive and CD4 memory, two for CD8 naive, and one for CD8 memory. To estimate repertoire size and how much clonotypes are shared between individuals, the study performed deep sequencing of blood TCR repertoires from about 5 healthy adults. To increase sequencing depth and limit assay-specific biases, different laboratories used diverse techniques to prepare libraries and sequence TCR repertoires. Per donor, leukapheresis produced somewhere between about 0.8 and 9.5 billion PBMCs.

Donors were healthy HIV-negative adults with no recently reported acute infections or vaccinations. All donors were Caucasian adults living in Nashville, Tennessee, USA. CD4+ T cells were enriched by magnetic negative selection; naive cells were then positively selected on CD45RA, and the negative fraction formed the memory subset. After blood collection by leukapheresis, PBMCs were isolated using Ficoll-Histopaque density gradient centrifugation and then cryopreserved in the vapor phase of liquid nitrogen. Purity and quantity of every magnetically sorted T cell population were checked by analytical flow cytometry. Each sorted fraction had its genomic DNA isolated and then quantified by UV absorbance on a Nanodrop 2000c. About this clone: This receptor's antigen is unknown. Base qualities were left out, and no much larger clone turns up one base away. The sample has other DNA sequences that encode this CDR3 too.

Using the deep immunoSEQ assay, TCR CDR3 regions were amplified from genomic DNA by multiplex PCR. Genomic DNA extracted from each cell subset was distributed evenly over all wells of several immunoSEQ 96-well plates, and each plate served as one replicate. For sorted subsets, roughly 200 ng of genomic DNA, equivalent to some 33,000 T cell genomes, went into each replicate PCR. The purified libraries were quantified using a Qubit 3.0 fluorometer, sized with a Bioanalyzer 2100, and then quantified again using the KAPA Library Quantification kit. Every immunoSEQ 96-well plate was sequenced on a dedicated single-read 150-cycle Illumina NextSeq 550 flow cell. The original pipeline was this. Because only junctional sequences without quality scores were contained in the immunoSEQ output, filtering matching that applied to full-length reads could not be performed. To assign V/J genes and CDR3, sequences were annotated using PyIR, a Python wrapper for IgBLAST v1.9, with IMGT germline references. Any read was removed if the V/J assignment was weak (E-value above 1e-6), the CDR3 was missing, or the read contained stop codons, out-of-frame junctions, or ambiguous translated residues. V3J clonotypes were defined as sequences sharing an identical inferred V gene, J gene, and CDR3 amino acid sequence. To compute the percentage overlap between repertoires, the number of shared unique clonotypes was divided by the size of the smaller repertoire. RTK rarefaction, the Chao1 estimator, and Recon v2.1 estimates of unobserved clonotypes were used to assess repertoire richness. For all TCRbeta clonotypes obtained by the gDNA method from several donors, generation probabilities were computed with OLGA. TCRdb stores this immuneACCESS table with in-frame sequences only. Part of the clones is absent; in the studies checked, under half of the shortfall reflects unresolved V genes, and no reason is known for the rest. V, J and clone size are taken as reported in that table, and D and trimming were inferred from the DNA itself. The table for this sample lists 2 million to 2.5 million clones; 85% to 95% of them were counted only once. 0.39% of the sample belongs to the ten largest clones.

Broader findings and caveats from the paper: When several donors were compared, the shared fraction of clonotypes was 5% to 6.5% for naive CD4, approximately 3.3% for naive CD8, more than 2% for memory CD4, and 0.4% for memory CD8. Because the study included a small number of donors, the genetic and exposure-history diversity represented was limited. Based on pairwise subsampling, the degree of clonotype sharing among donors was expected to be affected by sequencing depth. Sampling was restricted to blood, and TCR repertoires in tissues likely differ from the TCR repertoires found in blood. Estimated clonotype richness was generally larger for naive than for memory subsets. Compared with non-shared clonotypes, clonotypes shared by all four sorted-subset donors had higher generation probabilities. Rarefaction of sorted-subset datasets indicated incomplete sequencing despite the large sequencing depth.

CDR1 and CDR2, looked up from the germline V gene (reference sequence), are GTSNPN and SVGIG. The junction shows trimming of 0 bases on V and 2 bases on J, plus 11 bases between the germline ends. Inclusive of the bounding cysteine and phenylalanine, the CDR3 is 15 residues long. The kept DNA is CDR3 alone, 45 bases in frame from the first base. Recombination linked TRBV30 to TRBJ1-5; a tentative D call is TRBD1 (5 bases match). Sequencing was done on a sample of naive CD4+ T cells from PBMCs. The cell subset or site label for this specimen denotes: CD45RA+ positively selected. The sequence derives from a man aged 18 to 30 in good health. Some clones in this sample may be carry-over from other donors' samples. The CDR3 protein: CAWSVRGRGNQPQHF. The bases read TGTGCCTGGAGTGTACGGGGGAGAGGCAATCAGCCCCAGCATTTT.